A selection of T cell receptor beta chains follows, all from one sample in a study of shared clonotypes between healthy human individuals. The protocol was immunoSEQ multiplex PCR, while the TCRdb copy is restricted to in-frame clones and leaves out a portion. Among a few hundred thousand clones listed, nearly 97% were seen once. Material for sequencing was naive CD8+ T cells sorted from blood. These receptors were taken from a woman between 25 and 40 years old in good health. Each CDR3 is given without its conserved first and last residue.

v_gene	j_gene	CDR3aa
TRBV5-4	TRBJ1-5	ASSLVPAPQPQH
TRBV4-2	TRBJ2-2	ASSLKMGKGRRLTGELF
TRBV9	TRBJ1-5	ASSTHGDQPQH
TRBV5-6	TRBJ2-7	ASSETSGRAHEQY
TRBV27	TRBJ1-1	ASSLGGGTEAF
TRBV28	TRBJ2-5	ASSLHRDQETQY
TRBV7-9	TRBJ2-7	ASRQTPSRDHEQY
TRBV11-2	TRBJ2-1	ASSSRGGRYNEQF
TRBV28	TRBJ2-7	ASSLVGNYEQY
TRBV7-9	TRBJ2-7	ASSLGVRYEQY
TRBV2	TRBJ2-7	ASSVGGNEQY
TRBV29-1	TRBJ2-3	SVASADSTDTQY
TRBV11-2	TRBJ2-5	ASSLGKTGVGETQY
TRBV5-1	TRBJ2-3	ASSLSRGTGRTDTQY
TRBV5-4	TRBJ1-5	ASSLAGSGQPQH
TRBV4-2	TRBJ2-1	ASSPPPGDEQF
TRBV15	TRBJ2-7	ATNPPEQY
TRBV5-4	TRBJ1-2	ASSQTVNPAGYGYT
TRBV4-2	TRBJ2-1	ASSQVPSGIIYNEQF
TRBV11-2	TRBJ1-6	ASSFHSPLH
TRBV6-1	TRBJ1-4	ASSEVRRRTNEKLF
TRBV5-6	TRBJ2-7	ASSPGQGAYEQY
TRBV10-3	TRBJ2-1	AISASGYYNEQF
TRBV10-2	TRBJ2-7	ASSDLSYEQY
TRBV29-1	TRBJ1-5	SVVAGLGQPQH
TRBV6-1	TRBJ1-2	ASSPLGGTSGYT
TRBV9	TRBJ2-2	ASSEPTRGANTGELF
TRBV7-2	TRBJ2-7	ASSPGQGVYEQY
TRBV10-3	TRBJ2-7	ATTPTRVKRYEQY
TRBV7-9	.	ASSSPNRSYEQY
TRBV28	TRBJ2-2	ASSLLAGGGGELF
TRBV11-2	TRBJ2-1	ASSLNEQF
TRBV11-3	TRBJ2-3	ASSLGGDPRNTQY
TRBV4-1	TRBJ1-1	ASSFGGGPTEAF
TRBV7-9	TRBJ2-3	ASSGELDGLHAGTQY
TRBV7-9	TRBJ2-7	ASSLRADEQY
TRBV27	TRBJ2-3	ASNPGLAVTDTQY
TRBV19	TRBJ2-5	ASTMGGGPQETQY
TRBV4-1	TRBJ1-3	ASSQEDRWAAGNTIY
TRBV5-6	TRBJ1-4	ASSLEGQGGNNEKLF
TRBV5-6	TRBJ1-2	ASSLADTVWVYGYT
TRBV6-6	TRBJ2-7	ASSYSGPENYEQY
TRBV4-1	TRBJ2-7	ASSQSWTGPYEQY
TRBV13	TRBJ2-3	ASSQASGASTDTQY
TRBV7-2	TRBJ2-1	ASGDNSYNEQF
TRBV5-1	TRBJ2-7	ASSWGSYEQY
TRBV10-2	TRBJ2-5	ASSEGRFGGAY
TRBV7-7	TRBJ2-2	ASSPPLDTGELF
TRBV2	TRBJ2-2	ASIQGTGELF
TRBV7-6	TRBJ2-7	ASSLSVTGSSYEQY
TRBV27	TRBJ2-3	ASSSFSTDTQY
TRBV5-4	TRBJ2-2	ASSFQGGGTGELF
TRBV19	TRBJ1-2	ASSAAPNYGYT
TRBV2	TRBJ2-7	ASVRDGGTYEQY
TRBV6-4	TRBJ2-1	ASSESGAVNEQF
TRBV6-1	TRBJ2-7	ASSYEQY
TRBV9	TRBJ2-1	ASSGGVAYYNEQF
TRBV6-6	TRBJ1-5	ASSVPGSPNQPQH
TRBV19	TRBJ2-3	ASSIGGGRTDTQY